This T cell receptor beta chain was recovered during a study of identical twins. Whole-study results and caveats: Invariant T cells like MAIT and iNKT could partly confound the zero-insertion analyses.

Of note for this clonotype: What it binds is not known.

TCRdb called the 5' RACE reads again in MiXCR, with one record for every CDR3 protein. Here the sample spans roughly 1.6 million distinct CDR3 sequences, more than 30% being singletons. V was pared by 1 base and J by 8 bases, with 11 bases between. CDR3 length equals 14 residues. Germline V CDR1 and CDR2: KGHSH, LQKENI. The sequence came from a newborn girl in good health. Sequenced material: cord blood. The rearrangement uses TRBV18 and TRBJ1-4; D unresolved. CDR3 in amino acids: CASSPRQAVEKLFF. In DNA form, the CDR3 reads TGTGCCAGCTCACCACGGCAGGCTGTGGAAAAACTGTTTTTT.